These 17 T cell receptor beta chains share one sample of origin, sequenced in a study of radiotherapy plus CTLA-4 blockade in lung cancer. The protocol was immunoSEQ multiplex PCR, while the TCRdb copy is restricted to in-frame clones and leaves out a portion. The top ten clones hold 2.4% of a sample with tens of thousands of clones, about 77% of them seen once. The specimen comprised peripheral blood, sampled from a patient treated with radiotherapy plus ipilimumab. All receptors come from a human donor with non-small cell lung cancer whose response to radiotherapy plus ipilimumab could not be evaluated.

Note on this clone: The identical CDR3 is also encoded by other nucleotide sequences in the sample. The V call is TRBV4-3, the J call TRBJ1-1; D is ambiguous. This CDR3 has 15 residues. The V end was cut by 3 bases, the J end by 1 base, with 12 bases between. Germline V CDR1 and CDR2: LGHNA, YSLEER. As DNA, the CDR3 is TGCGCCAGCAGCCAGACGGGGTCTCCGAACACTGAAGCTTTCTTT. It is translated as CASSQTGSPNTEAFF.

The rearrangement uses TRBV4-3 and TRBJ2-1, with 11 bases aligning to TRBD2. This CDR3 contains 16 residues. Germline V gives CDR1 LGHNA, CDR2 YSLEER. J gave up 4 bases and V 3 bases, and 5 bases lay outside the gene matches. This CDR3 is CASSQLGTSGYNEQFF. For the CDR3, the DNA is TGCGCCAGCAGCCAGCTCGGGACTAGCGGTTACAATGAGCAGTTCTTC.

The chain uses TRBV7-2 and TRBJ2-5; a weak D match, TRBD1 (7 bases). Per germline, CDR1 SGHTA and CDR2 FQGNSA. Trimming pared 6 bases from V and 6 bases from J, leaving 26 bases between. The CDR3 spans 17 residues. The CDR3 region has the DNA TGTGCCAGCAGTTCCCAGGGGGGATCCGGGGGTACGAAGACCCAGTACTTC. It yields the protein CASSSQGGSGGTKTQYF.

This clone was seen more than once but under ten times. This chain connects TRBV5-1 to TRBJ2-7, with D uncertain. Germline CDR1 SGHRS, CDR2 YFSETQ. The CDR3 has 12 residues. V lost 2 bases, J lost 5 bases, and 8 bases lay in between. In DNA, the CDR3 is TGCGCCAGCAGCTTACAGTGGAACGAGCAGTACTTC. This translates into CASSLQWNEQYF.

The table lists this clone with a count of one. Written as DNA, the CDR3 is TGTGCCAGCACCCGACAGGGGGCCCTTGTTGGGGCCAACGTCCTGACTTTC. It translates to CASTRQGALVGANVLTF. The J gene is TRBJ2-6, the V gene TRBV9; TRBD1 agrees at 10 bases. V shed 6 bases, J shed 3 bases, and the junction held 9 bases outside the gene matches. The CDR3 runs 17 residues. Germline V gives CDR1 SGDLS, CDR2 YYNGEE.

CDR3 residues: CASSSNRGLGAFF. The CDR3 region has the DNA TGTGCCAGCAGTTCCAACAGGGGGCTCGGAGCTTTCTTT. This rearrangement joins TRBV28 to TRBJ1-1; TRBD1 agrees at 9 bases. The J segment lost 10 bases and the V segment lost 4 bases, leaving 7 bases of the junction unmatched. Germline loops: CDR1 MDHEN, CDR2 SYDVKM. The CDR3 contains 13 residues.

This clone was counted a single time. The chain couples TRBV18 to TRBJ1-2; the match to TRBD1 covers 7 bases. The trim removed 0 bases at V and 7 bases at J, leaving 11 bases unmatched. The CDR3 contains 16 residues. The germline V gene encodes CDR1 KGHSH and CDR2 LQKENI. The CDR3 coding sequence is TGTGCCAGCTCACCACCGACAGGGTCTGCAGCTAGTGGCTACACCTTC. Translation: CASSPPTGSAASGYTF. Supplemented by reference TRBV18 and TRBJ1-2, the full variable domain reads NAGVMQNPRHLVRRRGQEARLRCSPMKGHSHVYWYRQLPEEGLKFMVYLQKENIIDESGMPKERFSAEFPKEGPSILRIQQVVRGDSAAYFCASSPPTGSAASGYTFGSGTRLTVV.

This chain links TRBV25-1 with TRBJ2-2; 9 bases are shared with TRBD1. The CDR3 is 15 residues long. V shed 6 bases, J shed 2 bases, and the junction held 4 bases outside the gene matches. The V gene's germline CDR1 is MGHDK and CDR2 SYGVNS. The CDR3 nucleotides are TGTGCCAGCAGGGGGACAGGGACTAACACCGGGGAGCTGTTTTTT. This gives the protein CASRGTGTNTGELFF. Supplemented by reference TRBV25-1 and TRBJ2-2, the full variable domain reads EADIYQTPRYLVIGTGKKITLECSQTMGHDKMYWYQQDPGMELHLIHYSYGVNSTEKGDLSSESTVSRIRTEHFPLTLESARPSHTSQYLCASRGTGTNTGELFFGEGSRLTVL.

In this sample, this clone turned up once. The J gene is TRBJ2-1, the V gene TRBV5-6, with 13 bases fitting TRBD2. V was pared by 2 bases and J by 7 bases, with 9 bases of the junction left unmatched. CDR1 and CDR2 (germline): SGHDT, YYEEEE. This CDR3 region has 17 residues. DNA for the CDR3: TGTGCCAGCAGCTTCCGACGAACTAGCGGGAGGGGGAATGAGCAGTTCTTC. This translates into CASSFRRTSGRGNEQFF.

With respect to this clone: Other DNA sequences within the sample encode an identical CDR3. The chain employs TRBV4-2 and TRBJ2-6; D remains unclear. Germline CDR1 reads LGHNA; CDR2 reads YNFKEQ. CDR3 size: 15 residues. V was cut by 0 bases and J by 1 base, with 4 bases left in between. For the CDR3, the DNA is TGTGCCAGCAGCCAAGAGAGATCTGGGGCCAACGTCCTGACTTTC. Translating gives CASSQERSGANVLTF.

The gene calls are TRBV30 and TRBJ2-1; D is unresolved. Between the trimmed V and J ends, which lost 3 bases and 4 bases, there was a span of 4 bases. The CDR3 contains 11 residues. The germline V gene encodes CDR1 GTSNPN and CDR2 SVGIG (reference sequence). The CDR3 coding sequence is TGTGCCTGGAGCCAATACAATGAGCAGTTCTTC. This encodes CAWSQYNEQFF.

Only a few counts were recorded for this clone. V gene TRBV2 combines with J gene TRBJ2-1, with 13 bases matching TRBD2. The CDR3 has 16 amino acids. CDR1 and CDR2 from the germline V gene are SNHLY and FYNNEI. V was pared by 6 bases and J by 2 bases, with 4 bases of the junction left unmatched. CDR3 nucleotides: TGTGCCAGCAGACAGGGACTAGCGGGACCCTACAATGAGCAGTTCTTC. This translates into CASRQGLAGPYNEQFF.

The rearrangement joins TRBV7-2 to TRBJ1-4; 9 bases align to TRBD1. The V gene's germline CDR1 is SGHTA and CDR2 FQGNSA. Losses at the gene ends were 1 base for V and 3 bases for J; bases not matched to a gene: 0. This CDR3 has 15 amino acids. CDR3 amino acids: CASSLGDRANEKLFF. The CDR3 coding sequence is TGTGCCAGCAGCTTAGGGGACAGGGCTAATGAAAAACTGTTTTTT.

This clone was counted once. This rearrangement joins TRBV19 to TRBJ1-5; 10 nucleotides match TRBD1. The V segment lost 5 bases and the J segment 3 bases; nucleotides outside the gene matches: 13. Germline V gene data show CDR1 as LNHDA and CDR2 as SQIVND (reference sequence). CDR3 length: 18 residues. CDR3 sequence: CASSQQTGGGLDNQPQHF. The CDR3 DNA is TGTGCCAGTAGTCAGCAGACAGGGGGCGGTTTGGACAATCAGCCCCAGCATTTT.

V and J are TRBV15 and TRBJ1-1; unclear D gene. The length of the CDR3 is 13 residues. Germline lookup yields CDR1 LNHNV and CDR2 YYDKDF (reference sequence). Trimming cost V 7 bases and J 3 bases, with 12 bases left between them. CDR3 loop: CATTFMSDTEAFF. As DNA, the CDR3 is TGTGCCACCACCTTTATGTCTGACACTGAAGCTTTCTTT.

The chain carries TRBV9 and TRBJ1-2; perhaps TRBD1 as D (6 bases). The CDR3 loop spans 16 amino acids. Trimming removed 8 bases at V and 0 bases at J, with 20 bases between. The V gene's germline CDR1 is SGDLS and CDR2 YYNGEE. The CDR3 reads CARIPGHLTPNYGYTF. As DNA, the CDR3 is TGTGCCAGGATACCGGGACACCTAACACCTAACTATGGCTACACCTTC.

The J gene is TRBJ1-3, the V gene TRBV7-3; tentative D call: TRBD1 (6 bases). V was cut by 3 bases and J by 0 bases, with 9 bases left in between. In germline, CDR1 is SGHTA, CDR2 FQGTGA. The CDR3 length is 15 residues. The CDR3 region has the DNA TGTGCCAGCAGCTTGACAGGACCCTCTGGAAACACCATATATTTT. It codes for CASSLTGPSGNTIYF.